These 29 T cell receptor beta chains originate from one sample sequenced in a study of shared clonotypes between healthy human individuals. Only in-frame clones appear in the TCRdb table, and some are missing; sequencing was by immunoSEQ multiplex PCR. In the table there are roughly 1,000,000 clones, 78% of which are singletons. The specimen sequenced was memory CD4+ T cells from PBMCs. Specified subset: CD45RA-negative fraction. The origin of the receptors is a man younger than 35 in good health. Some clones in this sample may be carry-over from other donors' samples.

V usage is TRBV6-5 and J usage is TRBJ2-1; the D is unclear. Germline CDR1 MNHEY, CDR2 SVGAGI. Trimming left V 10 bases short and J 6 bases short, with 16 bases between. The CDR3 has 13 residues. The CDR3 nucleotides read TGTGCCACCAGCCCTCCCTTGGGCAATGAGCAGTTCTTC. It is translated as CATSPPLGNEQFF.

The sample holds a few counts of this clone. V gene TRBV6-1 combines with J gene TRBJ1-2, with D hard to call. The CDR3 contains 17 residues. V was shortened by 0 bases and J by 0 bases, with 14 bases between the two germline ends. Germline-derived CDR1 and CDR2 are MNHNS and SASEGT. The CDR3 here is CASSEAYLESANYGYTF. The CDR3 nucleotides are TGTGCCAGCAGTGAAGCTTACTTGGAAAGTGCTAACTATGGCTACACCTTC.

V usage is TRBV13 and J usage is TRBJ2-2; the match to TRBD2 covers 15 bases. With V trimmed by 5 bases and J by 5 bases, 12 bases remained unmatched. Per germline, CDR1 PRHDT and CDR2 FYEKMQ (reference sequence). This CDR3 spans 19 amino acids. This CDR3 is CASSPGLAGGPRKTGELFF. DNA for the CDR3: TGTGCCAGCAGCCCTGGACTAGCGGGAGGGCCGCGCAAAACCGGGGAGCTGTTTTTT.

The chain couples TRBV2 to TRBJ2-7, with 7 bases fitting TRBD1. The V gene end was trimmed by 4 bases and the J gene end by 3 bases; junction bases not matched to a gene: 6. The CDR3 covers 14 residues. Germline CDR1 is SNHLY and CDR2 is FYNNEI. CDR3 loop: CASSARTGFYEQYF. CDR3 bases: TGTGCCAGCAGTGCTAGGACAGGATTCTACGAGCAGTACTTC.

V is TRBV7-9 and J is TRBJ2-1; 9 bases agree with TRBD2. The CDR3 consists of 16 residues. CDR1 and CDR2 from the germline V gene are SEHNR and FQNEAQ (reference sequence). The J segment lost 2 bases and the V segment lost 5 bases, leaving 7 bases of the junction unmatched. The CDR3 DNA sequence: TGTGCCAGCAGCCCCATCAGCGGGAGGACCTACAATGAGCAGTTCTTC. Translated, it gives CASSPISGRTYNEQFF.

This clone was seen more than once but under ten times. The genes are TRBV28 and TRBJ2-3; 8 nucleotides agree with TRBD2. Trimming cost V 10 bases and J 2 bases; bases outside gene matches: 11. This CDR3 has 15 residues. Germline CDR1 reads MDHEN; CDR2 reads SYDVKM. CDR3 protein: CAIASGTRITDTQYF. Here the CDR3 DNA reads TGTGCCATCGCCTCCGGGACTAGAATCACAGATACGCAGTATTTT.

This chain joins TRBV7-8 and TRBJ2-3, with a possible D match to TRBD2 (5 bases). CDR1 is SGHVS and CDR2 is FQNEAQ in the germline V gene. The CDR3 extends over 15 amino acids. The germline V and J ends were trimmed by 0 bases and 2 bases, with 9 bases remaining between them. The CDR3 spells CASSLAIGITDTQYF. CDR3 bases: TGTGCCAGCAGCTTAGCGATCGGGATCACAGATACGCAGTATTTT.

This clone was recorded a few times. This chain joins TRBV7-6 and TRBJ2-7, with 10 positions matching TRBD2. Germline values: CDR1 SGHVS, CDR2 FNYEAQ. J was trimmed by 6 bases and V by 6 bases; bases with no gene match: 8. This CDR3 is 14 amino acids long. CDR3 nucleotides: TGTGCCAGCAGTCAAGAGTGGACTAGCGGCGAGCAGTACTTC. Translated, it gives CASSQEWTSGEQYF.

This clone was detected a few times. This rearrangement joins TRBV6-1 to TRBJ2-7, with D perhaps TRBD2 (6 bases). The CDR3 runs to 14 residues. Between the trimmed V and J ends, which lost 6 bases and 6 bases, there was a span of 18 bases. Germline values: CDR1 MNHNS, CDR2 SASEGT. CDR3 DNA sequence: TGTGCCAGCAGGGGGCGGGGAAGCGGAGGCGAGCAGTACTTC. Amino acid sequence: CASRGRGSGGEQYF.

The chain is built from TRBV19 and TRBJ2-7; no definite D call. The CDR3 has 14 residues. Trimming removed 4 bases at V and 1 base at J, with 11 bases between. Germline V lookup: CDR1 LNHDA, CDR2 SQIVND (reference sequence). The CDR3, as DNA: TGTGCCAGTAGTACTGGGTTGTCTTCCTACGAGCAGTACTTC. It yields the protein CASSTGLSSYEQYF.

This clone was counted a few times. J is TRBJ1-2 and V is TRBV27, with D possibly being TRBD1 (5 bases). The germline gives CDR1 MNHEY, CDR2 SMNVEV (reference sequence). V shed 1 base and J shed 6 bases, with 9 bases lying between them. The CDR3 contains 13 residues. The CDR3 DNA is TGTGCCAGCAGTTTATTGGGCAGGGATGGCTACACCTTC. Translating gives CASSLLGRDGYTF.

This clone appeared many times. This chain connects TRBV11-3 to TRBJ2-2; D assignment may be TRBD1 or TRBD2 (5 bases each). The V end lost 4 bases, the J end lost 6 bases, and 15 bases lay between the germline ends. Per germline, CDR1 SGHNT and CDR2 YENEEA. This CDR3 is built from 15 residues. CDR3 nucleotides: TGTGCCAGCAGCTCCCCACGGGGCCGTGCCGGGGAGCTGTTTTTT. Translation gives CASSSPRGRAGELFF.

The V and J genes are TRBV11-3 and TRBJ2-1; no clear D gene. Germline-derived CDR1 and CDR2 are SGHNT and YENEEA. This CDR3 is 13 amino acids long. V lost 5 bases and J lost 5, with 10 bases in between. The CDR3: CASSPGPDNEQFF. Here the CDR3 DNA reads TGTGCCAGCAGCCCAGGACCAGACAATGAGCAGTTCTTC.

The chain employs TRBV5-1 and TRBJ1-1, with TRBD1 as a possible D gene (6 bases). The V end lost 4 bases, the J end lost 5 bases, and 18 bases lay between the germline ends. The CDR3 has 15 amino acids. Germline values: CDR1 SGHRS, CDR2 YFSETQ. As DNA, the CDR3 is TGCGCCAGCAGCCCCCCCGGGCAGGGACAAACTGAAGCTTTCTTT. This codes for CASSPPGQGQTEAFF.

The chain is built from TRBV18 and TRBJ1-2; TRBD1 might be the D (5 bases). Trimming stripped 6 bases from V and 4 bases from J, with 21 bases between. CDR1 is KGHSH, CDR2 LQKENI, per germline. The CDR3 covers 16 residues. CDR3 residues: CASSPGRSSEGYGYTF. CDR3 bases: TGTGCCAGCTCCCCGGGACGCTCCTCCGAAGGCTATGGCTACACCTTC.

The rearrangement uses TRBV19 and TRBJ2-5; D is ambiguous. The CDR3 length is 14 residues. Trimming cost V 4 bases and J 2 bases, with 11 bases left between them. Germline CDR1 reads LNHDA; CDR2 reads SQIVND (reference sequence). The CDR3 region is CASSKPSVQETQYF. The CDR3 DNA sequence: TGTGCCAGTAGTAAGCCGAGTGTACAAGAGACCCAGTACTTC.

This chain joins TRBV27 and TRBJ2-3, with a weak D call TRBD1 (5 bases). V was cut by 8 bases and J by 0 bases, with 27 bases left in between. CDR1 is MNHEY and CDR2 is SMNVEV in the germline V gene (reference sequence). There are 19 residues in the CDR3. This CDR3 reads CASVRQGKRRGPSTDTQYF. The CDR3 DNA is TGTGCCAGCGTTAGGCAGGGAAAAAGGAGAGGTCCTAGCACAGATACGCAGTATTTT.

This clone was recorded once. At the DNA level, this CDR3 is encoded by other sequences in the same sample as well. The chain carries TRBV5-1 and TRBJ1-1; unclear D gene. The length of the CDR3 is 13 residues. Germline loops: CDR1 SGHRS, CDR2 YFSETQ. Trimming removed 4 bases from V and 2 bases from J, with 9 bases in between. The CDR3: CASSPGSNTEAFF. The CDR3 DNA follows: TGCGCCAGCAGCCCGGGAAGTAACACTGAAGCTTTCTTT. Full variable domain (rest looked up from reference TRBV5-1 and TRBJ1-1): KAGVTQTPRYLIKTRGQQVTLSCSPISGHRSVSWYQQTPGQGLQFLFEYFSETQRNKGNFPGRFSGRQFSNSRSEMNVSTLELGDSALYLCASSPGSNTEAFFGQGTRLTVV.

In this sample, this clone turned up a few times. The CDR3 reads CASRDRGVGKLFF. The CDR3 DNA is TGTGCCAGTAGGGACAGGGGTGTCGGAAAACTGTTTTTT. The chain couples TRBV19 to TRBJ1-4; 9 nucleotides match TRBD1. CDR3 size: 13 residues. Germline assignment: CDR1 LNHDA and CDR2 SQIVND (reference sequence). Trimming took 6 bases from V and 10 from J; bases not matched to a gene: 6.

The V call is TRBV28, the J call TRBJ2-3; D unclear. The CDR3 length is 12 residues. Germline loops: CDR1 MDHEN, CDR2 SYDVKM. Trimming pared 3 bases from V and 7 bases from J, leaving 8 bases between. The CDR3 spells CASSFVEYTQYF. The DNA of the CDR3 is TGTGCCAGCAGTTTTGTAGAGTATACGCAGTATTTT.

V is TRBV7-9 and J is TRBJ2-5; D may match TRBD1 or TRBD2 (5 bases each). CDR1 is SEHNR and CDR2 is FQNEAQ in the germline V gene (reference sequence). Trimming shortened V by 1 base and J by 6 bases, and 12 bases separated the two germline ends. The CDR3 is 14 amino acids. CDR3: CASSLVDVGQTQYF. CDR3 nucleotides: TGTGCCAGCAGCTTAGTAGACGTGGGACAGACCCAGTACTTC.

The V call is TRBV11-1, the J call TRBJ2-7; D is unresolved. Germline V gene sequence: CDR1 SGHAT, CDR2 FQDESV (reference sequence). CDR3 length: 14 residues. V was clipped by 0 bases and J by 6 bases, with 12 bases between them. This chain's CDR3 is CASSLAGPSGEQYF. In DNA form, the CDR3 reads TGTGCCAGCAGCTTAGCTGGTCCCTCGGGCGAGCAGTACTTC.

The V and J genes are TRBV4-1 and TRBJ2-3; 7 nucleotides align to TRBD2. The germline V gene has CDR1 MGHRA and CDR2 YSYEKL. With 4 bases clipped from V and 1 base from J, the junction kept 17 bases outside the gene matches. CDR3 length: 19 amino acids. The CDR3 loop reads CASSPGLTAGVWGTDTQYF. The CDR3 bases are TGCGCCAGCAGCCCGGGTCTTACCGCGGGGGTATGGGGCACAGATACGCAGTATTTT.

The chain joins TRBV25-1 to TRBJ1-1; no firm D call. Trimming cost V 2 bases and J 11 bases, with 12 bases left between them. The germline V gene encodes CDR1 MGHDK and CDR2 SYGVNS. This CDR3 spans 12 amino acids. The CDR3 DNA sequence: TGTGCCAGCAGTGAAGATCCGGGGAAGGCTTTCTTT. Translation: CASSEDPGKAFF.

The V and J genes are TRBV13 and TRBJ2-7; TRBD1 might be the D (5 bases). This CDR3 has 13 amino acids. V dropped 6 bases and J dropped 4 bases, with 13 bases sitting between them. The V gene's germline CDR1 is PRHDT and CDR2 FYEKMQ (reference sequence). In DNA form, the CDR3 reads TGTGCCAGCAGAAACCAGGGTTGGTACGAGCAGTACTTC. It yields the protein CASRNQGWYEQYF.

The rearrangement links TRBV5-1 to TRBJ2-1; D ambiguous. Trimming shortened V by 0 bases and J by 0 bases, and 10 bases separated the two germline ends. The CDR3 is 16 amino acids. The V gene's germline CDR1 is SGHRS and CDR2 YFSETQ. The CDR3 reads CASSLGLGSSYNEQFF. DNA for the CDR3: TGCGCCAGCAGCTTGGGGCTAGGCAGCTCCTACAATGAGCAGTTCTTC.

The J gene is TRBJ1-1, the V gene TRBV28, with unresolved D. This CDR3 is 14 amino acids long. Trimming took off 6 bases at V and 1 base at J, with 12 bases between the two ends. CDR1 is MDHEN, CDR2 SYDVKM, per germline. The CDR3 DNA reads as TGTGCCAGCAGAACGAGGGTGGGGAACACTGAAGCTTTCTTT. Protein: CASRTRVGNTEAFF.

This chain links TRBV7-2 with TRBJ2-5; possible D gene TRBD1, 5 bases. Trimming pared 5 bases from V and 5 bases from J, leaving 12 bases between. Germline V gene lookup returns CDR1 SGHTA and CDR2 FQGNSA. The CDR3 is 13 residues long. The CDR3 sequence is CASSLTAGETQYF. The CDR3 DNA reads TGTGCCAGCAGCCTGACAGCAGGGGAGACCCAGTACTTC.

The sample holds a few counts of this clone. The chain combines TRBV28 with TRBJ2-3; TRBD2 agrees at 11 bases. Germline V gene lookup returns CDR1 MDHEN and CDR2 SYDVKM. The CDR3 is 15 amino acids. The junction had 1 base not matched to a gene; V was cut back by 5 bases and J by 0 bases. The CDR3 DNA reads TGTGCCAGCAGTGGGACTAGCGGTAGCACAGATACGCAGTATTTT. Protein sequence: CASSGTSGSTDTQYF.